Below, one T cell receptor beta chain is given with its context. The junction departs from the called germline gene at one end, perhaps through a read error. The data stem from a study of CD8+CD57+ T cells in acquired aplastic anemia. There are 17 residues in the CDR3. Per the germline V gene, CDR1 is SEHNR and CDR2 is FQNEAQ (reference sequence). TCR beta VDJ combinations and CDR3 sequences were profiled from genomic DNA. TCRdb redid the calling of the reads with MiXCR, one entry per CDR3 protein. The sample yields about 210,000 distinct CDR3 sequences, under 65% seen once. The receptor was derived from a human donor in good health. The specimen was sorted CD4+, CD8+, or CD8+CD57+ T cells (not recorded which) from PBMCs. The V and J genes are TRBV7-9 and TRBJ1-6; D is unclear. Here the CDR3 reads CASSLGTSGSYNSPLHF. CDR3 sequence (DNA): TGTGCCAGCAGCTTAGGGACTAGCGGGTCCTACAATTCACCCCTCCACTTT.